This TCR beta chain originates from a study of blood T cell repertoires in COVID-19 (dated by TCRdb to 2019 to 2021). The study in broad terms: Samples covering the acute and convalescent phases of COVID-19 were provided by collaborators in the United States, Italy and Spain. Samples came from the ongoing ImmuneRACE study (first 160 participants) plus 1,254 subjects from 6 global collaborators. Where available, HLA class I and class II types were obtained from metadata supplied by the sample provider rather than from assay-based typing. The sample metadata nearly always contained a de-identified subject ID, COVID-19 status, age in years and sex. The repertoires were released in a freely available public database meant as a resource for research on the immune response to SARS-CoV-2. The dataset comprised deeply sampled blood TCRbeta repertoires from subjects exposed to, actively infected with, or recovered from COVID-19. The prospective study material was composed of cDNA or gDNA derived from T cells, B-cell-depleted T cells, or PBMCs. Findings and caveats that apply to the study as a whole: The quantity of clinical and demographic metadata differed by source and by participant and was supplied without curation.

In regard to this clone: What antigen it recognizes has not been identified. No clone much larger than this one lies a single base away; base qualities are absent.

CDR3 length: 18 amino acids, cysteine to phenylalanine. Kept here is only the CDR3 DNA, which spans 54 bases and is read in frame from base 1. Via the germline V gene, CDR1 is LGHNT and CDR2 FRNRAP. V drops 6 bases and J drops 0 bases, leaving 21 bases in between. TCRbeta CDR3 regions were amplified from genomic DNA by means of the immunoSEQ Assay, a bias-controlled multiplex PCR. In the source study's methods: The number of nucleated cells in each sample was estimated by amplification of reference gene primers within the assay. To quantify the absolute abundance of each unique TCRbeta CDR3 rearrangement, sequence reads were collapsed and filtered. For each sample, productive Simpson clonality was calculated as the square root of Simpson's diversity index across productive rearrangements. The table comes from immuneACCESS by way of TCRdb, which keeps in-frame sequences with V and J called. Part of the clones is missing from these tables; in studies checked, under half for an unresolved V gene and the rest for unknown reasons. V, J and clone size are those of that table, while D and trimming were read from the DNA. Recorded for this sample are tens of thousands of clones; approximately 86% of them occurred a single time. Less than 6.5% of the sample comes from the top ten.

Whole blood was collected in K2EDTA tubes by collaborating institutions according to the institutions' own protocols. For TCRbeta analysis, collaborators shipped samples in one of three forms: frozen whole blood, isolated PBMCs, or DNA extracted from either of those sample types. The receptor chain draws on TRBV12-5 and TRBJ2-4, and TRBD1 may be the D gene, going by 6 matching bases. This receptor was identified in a man between 65 and 85 years old with acute or convalescent COVID-19. Sequenced sample: peripheral blood. CDR3 sequence: CASGGSGVSGLAKNIQYF. Here is the DNA: TGTGCTAGTGGGGGATCAGGGGTTAGTGGATTAGCCAAAAACATTCAGTACTTC.